One and the same sample provided the 26 T cell receptor beta chains below, sequenced in a study of monozygotic twins with inflammatory bowel disease (dated by TCRdb to between 2018 and 2020). The library was made by 5' RACE. Sequenced on an Illumina HiSeq 2500. TCRdb reanalyzed the reads, keeping one entry per CDR3 protein sequence and omitting DNA. For this sample, the table gives 350,000 to 550,000 distinct CDR3 sequences. About 2.2% of the sample comes from the top ten. The sample consisted of blood. These receptors were obtained from a human donor with ulcerative colitis or Crohn's disease, or a healthy co-twin of an affected twin (not recorded which).

The chain's CDR3 is CASSIQQGKNGELFF. The J gene is TRBJ2-2, the V gene TRBV7-2; the D call from TCRdb, TRBD1, cannot be confirmed without DNA. The CDR3 spans 15 residues. The germline CDR1 and CDR2 sequences are SGHTA and FQGNSA.

The rearrangement links TRBV6-6 to TRBJ1-6; no DNA is available, so the TRBD1 call from TCRdb remains unchecked. Germline V gene lookup returns CDR1 MNHNY and CDR2 SVGAGI (reference sequence). This CDR3 has 14 residues. The CDR3 spells CASSSRQGQSPLHF.

The gene calls are TRBV10-3 and TRBJ1-1; the TCRdb D gene call, TRBD1, has no DNA to confirm it. This CDR3 contains 13 residues. In germline, CDR1 is ENHRY, CDR2 SYGVKD. This CDR3 is CAIRGPGGPEAFF.

This chain uses TRBV5-1 with TRBJ1-1. The length of the CDR3 is 13 residues. The germline gives CDR1 SGHRS, CDR2 YFSETQ. CDR3 region: CASSEHMNTEAFF.

The chain is built from TRBV3-1 and TRBJ1-1; TCRdb picks TRBD1, but there is no DNA to check that call. CDR1 and CDR2 from the germline V gene are LGHDT and YNNKEL (reference sequence). The CDR3 is 15 residues long. The CDR3 reads CAGSPLGQPNTEAFF.

The V and J genes are TRBV7-2 and TRBJ2-7; without DNA, the TCRdb call of TRBD1 cannot be checked. The CDR3 is made up of 15 amino acids. Germline V gives CDR1 SGHTA, CDR2 FQGNSA. The chain's CDR3 is CASSQPGWTVYEQYF.

The chain couples TRBV6-5 to TRBJ2-7; the D call from TCRdb, TRBD1, cannot be confirmed without DNA. The CDR3 covers 17 residues. The V gene's germline CDR1 is MNHEY and CDR2 SVGAGI. CDR3 loop: CASSYSRVGTGVYEQYF.

This chain uses TRBV7-9 with TRBJ2-7. This CDR3 has 12 amino acids. Germline CDR1 reads SEHNR; CDR2 reads FQNEAQ (reference sequence). The CDR3 sequence: CASSLGQSEQYF. Complete variable domain (other parts from reference TRBV7-9 and TRBJ2-7): DTGVSQNPRHKITKRGQNVTFRCDPISEHNRLYWYRQTLGQGPEFLTYFQNEAQLEKSRLLSDRFSAERPKGSFSTLEIQRTEQGDSAMYLCASSLGQSEQYFGPGTRLTVT.

The chain is built from TRBV6-4 and TRBJ2-1; TCRdb picks TRBD1, but there is no DNA to check that call. CDR1 and CDR2 from the germline V gene are MRHNA and SNTAGT. The CDR3 sequence is 17 residues long. The CDR3: CASSEIYGGTGYNEQFF.

V is TRBV29-1 and J is TRBJ1-2; absent DNA, TCRdb's TRBD1 call cannot be checked. The CDR3 contains 12 residues. Germline V gene sequence: CDR1 SQVTM, CDR2 ANQGSEA. The CDR3 sequence: CSGQTGAYGYTF.

The CDR3 here is CSALGGADTQYF. This sequence joins TRBV29-1 and TRBJ2-3; the D gene TCRdb calls, TRBD1, cannot be checked with no DNA. From germline, CDR1 is SQVTM and CDR2 ANQGSEA. The CDR3 sequence is 12 residues long.

V is TRBV5-4 and J is TRBJ2-2; TCRdb reports TRBD1, a call that lacks DNA to check it against. The CDR3 has 15 residues. CDR1 is SGHNT and CDR2 is YYREEE in the germline V gene (reference sequence). The CDR3 spells CASSPGGVNTGELFF. The variable domain in full, completed from reference TRBV5-4 and TRBJ2-2, reads ETGVTQSPTHLIKTRGQQVTLRCSSQSGHNTVSWYQQALGQGPQFIFQYYREEENGRGNFPPRFSGLQFPNYSSELNVNALELDDSALYLCASSPGGVNTGELFFGEGSRLTVL.

This rearrangement joins TRBV12-3 or TRBV12-4 to TRBJ2-7. The CDR3 is 12 amino acids. This CDR3 reads CASSFDFLEQYF.

The chain links TRBV11-2 to TRBJ2-7; TCRdb designates TRBD1, a call that cannot be tested without DNA. CDR3 size: 16 residues. CDR1 and CDR2 (germline): SGHAT, FQNNGV. The CDR3 reads CASSLRGVQGTYEQYF.

The chain has TRBV28 and TRBJ2-5; there is no DNA to check the TCRdb D call of TRBD2. Germline CDR1 and CDR2: MDHEN and SYDVKM. The length of the CDR3 is 14 residues. The CDR3: CASISGRVGETQYF.

The chain couples TRBV10-3 to TRBJ1-2; the D call of TRBD1 rests on TCRdb alone, since no DNA is present to check it. Germline V gene lookup returns CDR1 ENHRY and CDR2 SYGVKD. The CDR3 has 13 amino acids. The CDR3 is CAISVQGNYGYTF.

The gene calls are TRBV29-1 and TRBJ2-3; the TCRdb D gene call, TRBD1, has no DNA to confirm it. Germline assignment: CDR1 SQVTM and CDR2 ANQGSEA. The CDR3 covers 12 residues. CDR3 loop: CSVGQGANTQYF.

The chain couples TRBV10-3 to TRBJ2-1; the D gene TCRdb calls, TRBD2, cannot be checked with no DNA. There are 16 residues in the CDR3. Germline values: CDR1 ENHRY, CDR2 SYGVKD. The CDR3 region is CAISEPPGTSNNEQFF.

V usage is TRBV5-1 and J usage is TRBJ1-1. The V gene's germline CDR1 is SGHRS and CDR2 YFSETQ. This CDR3 is 14 amino acids long. CDR3 amino acids: CASSLGRPFDEAFF.

This CDR3 reads CASSPRGTRNTEAFF. The rearrangement joins TRBV7-9 to TRBJ1-1. The CDR3 has 15 amino acids. Germline loops: CDR1 SEHNR, CDR2 FQNEAQ (reference sequence).

The rearrangement uses TRBV21-1 and TRBJ1-6. TRBV21-1 is noted as a pseudogene. The CDR3 loop spans 20 amino acids. The CDR3 spells CASSKKDIIYWISYNSPLHF.

The genes are TRBV28 and TRBJ2-5; the TCRdb call, TRBD2, lacks DNA for checking. CDR1 and CDR2 from the germline V gene are MDHEN and SYDVKM. The CDR3 is 14 residues long. CDR3 protein: CASRTGGALKTQYF.

This CDR3 is CASSVGSDTDTQYF. This chain links TRBV12-3 or TRBV12-4 with TRBJ2-3. This CDR3 spans 14 amino acids.

V and J are TRBV6-1 and TRBJ1-1; absent DNA, TCRdb's TRBD1 call cannot be checked. Germline V gene data show CDR1 as MNHNS and CDR2 as SASEGT. The CDR3 has 13 residues. The CDR3 loop is CAIARGPNTEAFF.

This chain connects TRBV6-5 to TRBJ2-3. This CDR3 spans 13 amino acids. Germline CDR1 MNHEY, CDR2 SVGAGI. The CDR3 loop is CASSYSIGDTQYF.

The chain links TRBV7-2 to TRBJ2-3. The CDR3 length is 15 residues. Looked up from germline, CDR1 is SGHTA and CDR2 is FQGNSA. The chain's CDR3 is CASSLEALPTDTQYF.